These 10 T cell receptor beta chains were all obtained from the same sample, sequenced in a study of T cell repertoires in cytomegalovirus infection. Each CDR3 protein gets one entry after TCRdb re-called the reads with MiXCR. The sample includes hundreds of thousands of distinct CDR3 sequences, 15% to 20% of them seen just once. What was sequenced was PBMCs. The receptor set was obtained from a human donor in good health (CMV status not recorded). Some clones in this sample may be carry-over from other donors' samples.

This clonotype has only a few counts. The CDR3 nucleotides read TGCGCCAGCAGCTTGAACCTGCCAGGGGAAAACATTCAGTACTTC. Translating gives CASSLNLPGENIQYF. The chain joins TRBV5-1 to TRBJ2-4, with TRBD1 as a possible D gene (6 bases). The CDR3 consists of 15 residues. Between the trimmed V and J ends, which lost 1 base and 5 bases, there was a span of 13 bases. Germline lookup yields CDR1 SGHRS and CDR2 YFSETQ.

This clonotype was seen more than once but under ten times. The rearrangement uses TRBV20-1 and TRBJ1-1; D may be TRBD1 (5 bases). The CDR3 has 12 amino acids. Between the trimmed V and J ends, which lost 3 bases and 0 bases, there was a span of 5 bases. The V gene's germline CDR1 is DFQATT and CDR2 SNEGSKA (reference sequence). The chain's CDR3 is CSARTVNTEAFF. The CDR3 DNA reads TGCAGTGCTAGGACAGTGAACACTGAAGCTTTCTTT.

This clonotype has a handful of counts. The CDR3 nucleotides read TGTGCCATCAGTGTCCCCGGGACTAGCGGGGGGCGAAACACAGATACGCAGTATTTT. Protein product: CAISVPGTSGGRNTDTQYF. The J gene is TRBJ2-3, the V gene TRBV10-3; 15 bases align to TRBD2. CDR3 length: 19 amino acids. In germline, CDR1 is ENHRY, CDR2 SYGVKD. J was trimmed by 2 bases and V by 4 bases; bases with no gene match: 10.

This clonotype has just a few counts. The V call is TRBV12-3 or TRBV12-4, the J call TRBJ2-7; D gene uncertain. V was cut by 3 bases and J by 7 bases, with 10 bases left in between. This CDR3 has 12 amino acids. CDR3: CASSFVVGEQYF. The CDR3 nucleotides are TGTGCCAGCAGTTTCGTGGTGGGGGAGCAGTACTTC.

This clonotype has a handful of counts. The genes are TRBV12-5 and TRBJ1-5, with 8 bases matching TRBD1. The CDR3 contains 17 residues. The trim removed 6 bases at V and 0 bases at J, leaving 10 bases unmatched. CDR1 and CDR2 from the germline V gene are LGHNT and FRNRAP. As DNA, the CDR3 is TGTGCTAGTGGGCGGCTTGGGACAGGTTATAGCAATCAGCCCCAGCATTTT. Protein product: CASGRLGTGYSNQPQHF. Supplemented by reference TRBV12-5 and TRBJ1-5, the full variable domain reads DARVTQTPRHKVTEMGQEVTMRCQPILGHNTVFWYRQTMMQGLELLAYFRNRAPLDDSGMPKDRFSAEMPDATLATLKIQPSEPRDSAVYFCASGRLGTGYSNQPQHFGDGTRLSIL.

Points on this clonotype: This sequence may be a read error, since a much larger clone differs from it by one base. The chain joins TRBV12-3 or TRBV12-4 to TRBJ1-2; 7 bases map to TRBD1. The CDR3 length is 15 residues. CDR3: CASSLGRGTEVGYSF. The DNA for the CDR3 is TGTGCCAGCAGTTTAGGTAGAGGGACAGAGGTTGGCTACTCCTTC.

This clonotype was counted at least ten times. Written as DNA, the CDR3 is TGTGCCAGCAGTATCCTCCCGCAGGTGACTGAAGCTTTCTTT. As protein: CASSILPQVTEAFF. This chain connects TRBV12-3 or TRBV12-4 to TRBJ1-1; D ambiguous. The CDR3 contains 14 residues. Trimming pared 5 bases from V and 5 bases from J, leaving 15 bases between.

The gene calls are TRBV6-6 and TRBJ1-1; D unresolved. The germline gives CDR1 MNHNY, CDR2 SVGAGI (reference sequence). The ends were cut back, 2 bases at V and 7 bases at J, with 2 bases in the middle. The CDR3 extends over 10 amino acids. The CDR3 DNA follows: TGTGCCAGCAGTTACGTTGAAGCTTTCTTT. Protein sequence: CASSYVEAFF.

This clonotype is a singleton in its sample. This chain joins TRBV5-1 and TRBJ2-1; 9 bases match TRBD2. The CDR3 consists of 16 residues. Trimming removed 4 bases from V and 7 bases from J; junction bases left unmatched: 12. CDR1 SGHRS and CDR2 YFSETQ come from the germline V gene. CDR3 coding DNA: TGCGCCAGCAGCCAAGGGCAAGCGGGGGGCGTTAATGAGCAGTTCTTC. As protein: CASSQGQAGGVNEQFF.

This clonotype was counted many times. The CDR3 DNA reads as TGTGCCAGCAGCCCAAAGCATCGGTTACAAGAGACCCAGTACTTC. This gives the protein CASSPKHRLQETQYF. The chain has TRBV7-9 and TRBJ2-5, with D hard to call. V lost 5 bases, J lost 2 bases, and 15 bases lay in between. Per the germline V gene, CDR1 is SEHNR and CDR2 is FQNEAQ (reference sequence). CDR3 length equals 15 residues.